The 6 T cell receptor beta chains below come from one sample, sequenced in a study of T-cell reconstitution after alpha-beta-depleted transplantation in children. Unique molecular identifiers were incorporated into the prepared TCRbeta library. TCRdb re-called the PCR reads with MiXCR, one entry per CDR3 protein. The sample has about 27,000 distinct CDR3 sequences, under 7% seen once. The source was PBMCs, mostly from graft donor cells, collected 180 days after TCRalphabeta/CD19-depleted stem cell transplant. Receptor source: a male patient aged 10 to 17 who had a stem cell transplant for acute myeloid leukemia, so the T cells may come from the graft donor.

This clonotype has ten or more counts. The CDR3 bases are TGTGCCACCAGTGATTACCGGGGAAGCTCTGGGGCCAACGTCCTGACTTTC. This encodes CATSDYRGSSGANVLTF. The chain combines TRBV24-1 with TRBJ2-6; a possible D gene is TRBD2 (5 bases). The CDR3 totals 17 residues. With 2 bases removed from V and 0 bases from J, the gap between germline ends came to 10 bases. CDR1 KGHDR and CDR2 SFDVKD come from the germline V gene.

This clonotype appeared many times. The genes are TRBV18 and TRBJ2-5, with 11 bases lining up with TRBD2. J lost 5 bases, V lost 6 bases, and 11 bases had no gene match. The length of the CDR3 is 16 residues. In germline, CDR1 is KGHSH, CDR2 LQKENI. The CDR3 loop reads CASSPQLAGAKETQYF. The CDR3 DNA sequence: TGTGCCAGCTCCCCCCAACTAGCGGGAGCGAAGGAGACCCAGTACTTC. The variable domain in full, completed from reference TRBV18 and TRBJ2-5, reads NAGVMQNPRHLVRRRGQEARLRCSPMKGHSHVYWYRQLPEEGLKFMVYLQKENIIDESGMPKERFSAEFPKEGPSILRIQQVVRGDSAAYFCASSPQLAGAKETQYFGPGTRLLVL.

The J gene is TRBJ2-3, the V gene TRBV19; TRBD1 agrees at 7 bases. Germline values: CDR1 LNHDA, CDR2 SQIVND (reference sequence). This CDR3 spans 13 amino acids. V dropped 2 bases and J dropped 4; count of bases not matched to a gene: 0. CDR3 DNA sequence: TGTGCCAGTAGTATACAGGGGGCAGATACGCAGTATTTT. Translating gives CASSIQGADTQYF.

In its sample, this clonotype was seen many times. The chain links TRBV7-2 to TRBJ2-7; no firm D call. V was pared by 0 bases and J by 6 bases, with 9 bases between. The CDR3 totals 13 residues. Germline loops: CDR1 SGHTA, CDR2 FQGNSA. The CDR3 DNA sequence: TGTGCCAGCAGCTTAGCCCTACTCGGCGAGCAGTACTTC. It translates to CASSLALLGEQYF.

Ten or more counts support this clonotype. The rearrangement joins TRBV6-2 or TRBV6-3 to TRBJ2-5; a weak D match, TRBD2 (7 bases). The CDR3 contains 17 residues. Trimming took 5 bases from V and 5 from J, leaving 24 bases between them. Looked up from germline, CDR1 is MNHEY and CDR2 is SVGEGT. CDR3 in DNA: TGTGCCAGCAGTCCGATGACTTGGGGGGGCGGAGGGGAGACCCAGTACTTC. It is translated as CASSPMTWGGGGETQYF.

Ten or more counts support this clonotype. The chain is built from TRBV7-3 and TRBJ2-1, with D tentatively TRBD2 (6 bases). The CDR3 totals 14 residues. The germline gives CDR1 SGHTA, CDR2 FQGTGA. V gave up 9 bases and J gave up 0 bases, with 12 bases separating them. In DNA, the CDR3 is TGTGCCAGTTCTCGGGAGCCCTCCTACAATGAGCAGTTCTTC. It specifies CASSREPSYNEQFF.